This section outlines one T cell receptor (beta chain) sequence together with its context. The CDR3 extends over 16 amino acids. The authors' processing: Amplified reference gene primers provided the basis for estimating nucleated cell counts. The repertoire was sequenced with immunoSEQ multiplex PCR; TCRdb's copy has only in-frame clones and lacks some. V, J and clone size are taken as reported in that table, and D and trimming were inferred from the DNA itself. This table holds approximately 150,000 clones, approximately 73% found once. The record originates from a study of blood T cell repertoires in COVID-19. Study-level background: Samples representing acute and convalescent COVID-19 were sourced from the United States, Italy and Spain.

The source material was peripheral blood. The clonotype comes from a man in his sixties with acute or convalescent COVID-19. This chain connects TRBV21-1 to TRBJ2-5; the table gives TRBD2 as D, unverified against the DNA. TRBV21-1 is designated a pseudogene. The CDR3 coding sequence is TGTGCCAGCTCTAGAGGGTTAGCGGGAGTGAAGGAGACCCAGTACTTC. Protein: CASSRGLAGVKETQYF.